Listed below are T cell receptor beta chains from one sample, sequenced in a study of cytomegalovirus exposure and HLA in healthy donors. Here immunoSEQ multiplex PCR was the method, and the copy in TCRdb shows in-frame clones only, minus some. The table includes some 150,000 clones, roughly 84% detected once. What was sequenced was PBMCs. The receptors originated from a young woman in good health and CMV-seronegative. CDR3s include the opening cysteine and the closing phenylalanine or tryptophan. The D gene is left open where the match is weak. Some rows mark clone size as missing; the rest say once, few, many or name a class of expanded clone.

CDR3,DNA,J,length,V,size,D
CAWSAPGQRVF,TGTGCCTGGAGTGCCCCGGGACAAAGAGTTTTC,TRBJ2-7,11,TRBV30,-,-
CASSALTGGSGNTIYF,TGTGCCAGCAGTGCCCTCACAGGGGGCAGTGGAAACACCATATATTTT,TRBJ1-3,16,TRBV6-1,-,TRBD1
CASSYPGTGSYEQYF,TGTGCCAGCAGTTACCCCGGGACAGGGTCCTACGAGCAGTACTTC,TRBJ2-7,15,TRBV6-6,once,TRBD1
CASSLGGVSGTQYF,TGTGCCAGCAGCTTAGGGGGGGTTTCGGGGACCCAGTACTTC,TRBJ2-5,14,TRBV7-2,-,-
CASSSYSGANVLTF,TGTGCCAGCAGTTCTTACTCTGGGGCCAACGTCCTGACTTTC,TRBJ2-6,14,TRBV6-5,-,-
CASSSTGALGGYTF,TGTGCCAGCAGTTCGACAGGGGCTTTGGGGGGCTACACCTTC,TRBJ1-2,14,TRBV27,few,TRBD1
CAWSPGDNEQFF,TGTGCCTGGAGTCCGGGGGACAATGAGCAGTTCTTC,TRBJ2-1,12,TRBV30,-,-
CASSLRTGAGYTF,TGTGCCAGCAGTCTAAGGACAGGGGCTGGCTACACCTTC,TRBJ1-2,13,TRBV14,-,TRBD1
CASSYSGRGMKQPQHF,TGTGCCAGCAGTTACTCGGGCAGGGGTATGAAACAGCCCCAGCATTTT,TRBJ1-5,16,TRBV6-6,-,-
CASTGFGTEAFF,TGTGCCAGCACGGGGTTCGGCACTGAAGCTTTCTTT,TRBJ1-1,12,TRBV2,few,-
CASSLTVQGQTQYF,TGTGCCAGCAGCTTGACTGTACAGGGTCAGACCCAGTACTTC,TRBJ2-5,14,TRBV7-3,once,-